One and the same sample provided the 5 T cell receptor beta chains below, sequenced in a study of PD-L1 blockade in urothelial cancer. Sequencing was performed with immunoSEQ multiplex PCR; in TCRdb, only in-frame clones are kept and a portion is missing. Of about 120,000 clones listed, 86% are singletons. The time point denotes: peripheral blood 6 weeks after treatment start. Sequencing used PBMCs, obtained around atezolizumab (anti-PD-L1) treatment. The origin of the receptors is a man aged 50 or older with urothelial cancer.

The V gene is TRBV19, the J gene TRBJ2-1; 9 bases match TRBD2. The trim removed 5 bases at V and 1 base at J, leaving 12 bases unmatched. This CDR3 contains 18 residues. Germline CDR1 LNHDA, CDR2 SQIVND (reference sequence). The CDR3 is CASSLRLTSGSSYNEQFF. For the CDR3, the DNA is TGTGCCAGTAGTCTCCGACTGACTAGCGGTTCTTCCTACAATGAGCAGTTCTTC.

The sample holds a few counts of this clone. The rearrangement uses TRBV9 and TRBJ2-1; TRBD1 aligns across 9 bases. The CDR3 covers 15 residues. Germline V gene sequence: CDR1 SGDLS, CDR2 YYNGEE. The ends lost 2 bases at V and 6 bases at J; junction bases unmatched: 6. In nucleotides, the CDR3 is TGTGCCAGCAGCGTCTCCGGGACAGGGATCAATGAGCAGTTCTTC. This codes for CASSVSGTGINEQFF.

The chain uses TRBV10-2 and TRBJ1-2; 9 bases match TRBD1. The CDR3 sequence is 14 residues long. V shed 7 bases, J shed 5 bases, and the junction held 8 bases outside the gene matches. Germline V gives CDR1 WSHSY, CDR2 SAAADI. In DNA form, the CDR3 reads TGCGCCAGCAACCCTTCGGGGACAGGGTATGGCTACACCTTC. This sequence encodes CASNPSGTGYGYTF.

The CDR3: CASSFGYTSGPTDTQYF. CDR3 DNA: TGCGCCAGCAGCTTTGGGTATACTAGCGGACCCACAGATACGCAGTATTTT. V and J are TRBV5-1 and TRBJ2-3, with 8 nucleotides matching TRBD2. Germline V lookup: CDR1 SGHRS, CDR2 YFSETQ. The V gene end was trimmed by 2 bases and the J gene end by 2 bases; junction bases not matched to a gene: 10. This CDR3 contains 17 residues. Full variable domain (rest looked up from reference TRBV5-1 and TRBJ2-3): KAGVTQTPRYLIKTRGQQVTLSCSPISGHRSVSWYQQTPGQGLQFLFEYFSETQRNKGNFPGRFSGRQFSNSRSEMNVSTLELGDSALYLCASSFGYTSGPTDTQYFGPGTRLTVL.

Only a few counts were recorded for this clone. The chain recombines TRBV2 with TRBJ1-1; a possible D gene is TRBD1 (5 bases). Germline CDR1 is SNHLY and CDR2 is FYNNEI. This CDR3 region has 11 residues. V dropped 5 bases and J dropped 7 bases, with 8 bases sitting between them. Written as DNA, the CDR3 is TGTGCCAGCAGTAAGGACATTGAAGCTTTCTTT. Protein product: CASSKDIEAFF.